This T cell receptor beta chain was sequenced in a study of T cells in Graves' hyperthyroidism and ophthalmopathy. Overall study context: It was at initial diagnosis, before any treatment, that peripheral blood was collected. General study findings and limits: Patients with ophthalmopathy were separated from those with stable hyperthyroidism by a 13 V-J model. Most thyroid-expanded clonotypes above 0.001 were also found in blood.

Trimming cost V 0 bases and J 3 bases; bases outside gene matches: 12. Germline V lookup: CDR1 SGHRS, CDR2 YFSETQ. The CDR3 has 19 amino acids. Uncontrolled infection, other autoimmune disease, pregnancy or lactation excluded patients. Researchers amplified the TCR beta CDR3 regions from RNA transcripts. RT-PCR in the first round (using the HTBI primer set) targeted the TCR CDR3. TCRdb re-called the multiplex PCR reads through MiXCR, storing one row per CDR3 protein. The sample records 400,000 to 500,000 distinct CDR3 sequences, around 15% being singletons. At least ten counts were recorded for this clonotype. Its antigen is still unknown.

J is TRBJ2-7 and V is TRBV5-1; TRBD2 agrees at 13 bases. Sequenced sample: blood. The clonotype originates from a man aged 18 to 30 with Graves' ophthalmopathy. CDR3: CASSLEQEKGLAGSYEQYF. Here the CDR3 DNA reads TGCGCCAGCAGCTTGGAACAGGAAAAGGGACTAGCGGGGAGCTACGAGCAGTACTTC.